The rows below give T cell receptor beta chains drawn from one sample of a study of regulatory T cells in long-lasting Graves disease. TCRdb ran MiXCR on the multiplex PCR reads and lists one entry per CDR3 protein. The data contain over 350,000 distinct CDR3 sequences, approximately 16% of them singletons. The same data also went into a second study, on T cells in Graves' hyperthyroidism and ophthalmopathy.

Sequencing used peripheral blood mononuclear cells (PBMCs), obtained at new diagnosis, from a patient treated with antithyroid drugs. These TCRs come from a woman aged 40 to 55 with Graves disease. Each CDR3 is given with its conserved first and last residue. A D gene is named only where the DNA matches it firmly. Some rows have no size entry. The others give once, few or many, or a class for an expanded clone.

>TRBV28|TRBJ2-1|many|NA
CASSPPRQVYNEQFF
TGTGCCAGCAGTCCCCCTAGACAGGTTTACAATGAGCAGTTCTTC
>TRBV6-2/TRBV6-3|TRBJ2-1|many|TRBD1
CASSKQGAGHNEQFF
TGTGCCAGCAGTAAACAGGGGGCGGGACACAATGAGCAGTTCTTC
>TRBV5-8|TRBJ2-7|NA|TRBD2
CASSLWTSGRAGISEQYF
TGTGCCAGCAGCCTATGGACTAGCGGGAGGGCCGGTATTAGCGAGCAGTACTTC
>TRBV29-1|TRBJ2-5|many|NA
CSVVSGDGTQYF
TGCAGCGTTGTTTCGGGGGATGGGACCCAGTACTTC
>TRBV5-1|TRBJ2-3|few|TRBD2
CASSLASGLDTQYF
TGCGCCAGCAGCTTGGCTAGCGGGCTGGATACGCAGTATTTT
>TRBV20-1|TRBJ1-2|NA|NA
CSAMSLSNYGYTF
TGCAGTGCTATGTCACTTTCTAACTATGGCTACACCTTC
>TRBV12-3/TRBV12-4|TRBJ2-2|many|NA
CASRTPAVADNTGELFF
TGTGCCAGCAGAACCCCGGCTGTAGCAGATAACACCGGGGAGCTGTTTTTT
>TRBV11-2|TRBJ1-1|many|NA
CASSPTLMNTEAFF
TGTGCCAGCAGCCCGACACTAATGAACACTGAAGCTTTCTTT
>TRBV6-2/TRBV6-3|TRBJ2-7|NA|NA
CASSFRPADEQYF
TGTGCCAGCAGTTTTCGGCCCGCGGACGAGCAGTACTTC
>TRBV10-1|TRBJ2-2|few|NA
CASPGLADGELFF
TGCGCCAGCCCGGGATTAGCGGACGGGGAGCTGTTTTTT
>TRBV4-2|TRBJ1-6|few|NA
CASSQGGVRSPLHF
TGTGCCAGCAGCCAAGGGGGGGTAAGGTCACCCCTCCACTTT
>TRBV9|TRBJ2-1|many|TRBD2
CASRPGGSGNYNEQFF
TGTGCCAGCAGGCCCGGTGGGAGCGGGAACTACAATGAGCAGTTCTTC
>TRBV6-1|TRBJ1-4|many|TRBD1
CASSAATGGATNEKLFF
TGTGCCAGCAGTGCCGCGACAGGGGGCGCAACTAATGAAAAACTGTTTTTT
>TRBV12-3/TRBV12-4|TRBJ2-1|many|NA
CASSFWRVTLGEQFF
TGTGCCAGCAGTTTCTGGCGGGTTACTCTCGGTGAGCAGTTCTTC
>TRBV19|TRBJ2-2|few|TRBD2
CASSQTLAVVGELFF
TGTGCCAGTAGCCAGACTCTAGCGGTAGTCGGGGAGCTGTTTTTT
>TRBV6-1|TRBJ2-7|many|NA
CASSDLSGGTGPLDEQYF
TGTGCCAGCAGTGATCTTTCGGGAGGGACAGGGCCTTTAGACGAGCAGTACTTC
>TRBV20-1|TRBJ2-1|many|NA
CSARAGLNEQFF
TGCAGTGCTAGAGCGGGATTGAATGAGCAGTTCTTC
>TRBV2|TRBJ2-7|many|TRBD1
CASSAINSGTGGYEQYF
TGTGCCAGCAGCGCGATCAACTCCGGGACAGGGGGGTACGAGCAGTACTTC
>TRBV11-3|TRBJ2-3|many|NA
CASSLSAGLGADTQYF
TGTGCCAGCAGCTTGAGCGCGGGGCTGGGCGCAGATACGCAGTATTTT
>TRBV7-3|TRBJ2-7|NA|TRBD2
CASSLSLSSGRVDEQYF
TGTGCCAGCAGCTTAAGTTTGTCTAGCGGGAGAGTCGACGAGCAGTACTTC
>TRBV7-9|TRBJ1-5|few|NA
CASSSLNQPQHF
TGTGCCAGCAGCTCCCTGAATCAGCCCCAGCATTTT
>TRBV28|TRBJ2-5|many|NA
CASSTGVKETQYF
TGTGCCAGCAGCACAGGCGTTAAAGAGACCCAGTACTTC
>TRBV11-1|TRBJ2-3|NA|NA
CASSSLRDTDTQYF
TGTGCCAGCAGCTCCCTGCGGGACACAGATACGCAGTATTTT
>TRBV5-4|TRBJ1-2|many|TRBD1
CASTFGQGSGYTF
TGTGCCAGCACCTTCGGACAGGGGAGCGGCTACACCTTC
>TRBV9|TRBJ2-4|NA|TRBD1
CASSVVKGDRAAKNIQYF
TGTGCCAGCAGCGTAGTTAAGGGGGACAGGGCAGCCAAAAACATTCAGTACTTC
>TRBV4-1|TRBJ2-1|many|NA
CASSRTPGQNEQFF
TGCGCCAGCAGCCGAACCCCCGGACAAAATGAGCAGTTCTTC
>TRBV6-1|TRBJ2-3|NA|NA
CASSRDTVNTQYF
TGTGCCAGCAGCCGGGACACCGTAAATACGCAGTATTTT
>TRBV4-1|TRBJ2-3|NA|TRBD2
CASSPRNGAGVVDTQYF
TGCGCCAGCAGCCCACGCAATGGAGCGGGAGTTGTAGATACGCAGTATTTT
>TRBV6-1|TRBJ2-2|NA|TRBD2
CASRGTSGRTTGELFF
TGTGCCAGCAGAGGGACTAGCGGGAGGACCACCGGGGAGCTGTTTTTT
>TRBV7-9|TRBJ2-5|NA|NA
CASSPGVWETQYF
TGTGCCAGCAGCCCAGGGGTGTGGGAGACCCAGTACTTC
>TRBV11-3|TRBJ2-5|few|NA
CASSHYAGETQYF
TGTGCCAGCAGCCATTATGCTGGCGAGACCCAGTACTTC
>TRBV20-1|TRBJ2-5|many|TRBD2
CSARARLAGGGETQYF
TGCAGTGCTAGGGCCAGACTAGCGGGAGGAGGAGAGACCCAGTACTTC
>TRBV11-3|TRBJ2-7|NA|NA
CASSPGAGYSYEQYF
TGTGCCAGCAGCCCCGGGGCAGGGTACTCCTACGAGCAGTACTTC
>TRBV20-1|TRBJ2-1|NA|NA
CSARGADRDNEQFF
TGCAGTGCTAGAGGGGCGGACAGAGACAATGAGCAGTTCTTC
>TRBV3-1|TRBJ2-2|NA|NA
CASSQERAAPNTGELFF
TGTGCCAGCAGCCAAGAAAGGGCAGCCCCGAACACCGGGGAGCTGTTTTTT
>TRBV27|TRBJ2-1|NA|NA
CASSTSMNEQFF
TGTGCCAGCAGTACTAGTATGAATGAGCAGTTCTTC
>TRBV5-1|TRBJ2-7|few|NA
CASSQQRSGEQYF
TGCGCCAGCAGCCAACAGAGGTCGGGGGAGCAGTACTTC
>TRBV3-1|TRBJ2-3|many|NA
CASSQESGITDTQYF
TGTGCCAGCAGCCAAGAATCGGGAATCACAGATACGCAGTATTTT
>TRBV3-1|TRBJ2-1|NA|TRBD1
CASSGPGTGIGGYEQFF
TGTGCCAGCAGCGGTCCCGGGACAGGGATCGGTGGGTACGAGCAGTTCTTC
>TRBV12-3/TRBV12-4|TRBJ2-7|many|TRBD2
CATRKAGGLYEQYF
TGTGCCACGCGGAAAGCGGGAGGACTCTACGAGCAGTACTTC
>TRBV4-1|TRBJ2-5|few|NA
CASSQGVTDQETQYF
TGCGCCAGCAGCCAAGGAGTGACAGACCAAGAGACCCAGTACTTC
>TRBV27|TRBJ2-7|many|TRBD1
CASSLSLQGAYEQYF
TGTGCCAGCAGTTTATCTCTACAGGGGGCCTACGAGCAGTACTTC
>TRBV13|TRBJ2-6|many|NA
CASRQTGFTGANVLTF
TGTGCCAGCAGGCAAACAGGGTTTACTGGGGCCAACGTCCTGACTTTC
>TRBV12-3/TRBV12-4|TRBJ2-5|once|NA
CASSLGTSGQETQYF
TGTGCCAGCAGTTTGGGAACTAGTGGCCAAGAGACCCAGTACTTC
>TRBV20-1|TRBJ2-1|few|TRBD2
CSARVPGGWNEQFF
TGCAGTGCTAGAGTTCCGGGAGGGTGGAATGAGCAGTTCTTC
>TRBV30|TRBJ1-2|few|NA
CAWSVVGTNFGYTF
TGTGCCTGGAGTGTAGTCGGGACTAACTTTGGCTACACCTTC
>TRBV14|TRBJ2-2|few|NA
CASSPLGPGELFF
TGTGCCAGCAGCCCCCTAGGTCCCGGGGAGCTGTTTTTT